This passage covers 18 T cell receptor beta chains from one sample sequenced in a study of T-cell memory formation after mild COVID-19. MiXCR, run by TCRdb on the 5' RACE reads, gives a single entry per CDR3 protein. The sample carries over 70,000 distinct CDR3 sequences, roughly 15% recorded once. Sample: PBMCs or a T cell subset sorted from them (not recorded which). The receptors shown here come from a man aged 18 to 30 who had mild COVID-19 (a few samples of this study predate the infection). Cell type and time point are not known.

This clonotype was seen only a few times. The genes are TRBV29-1 and TRBJ2-1; D might be TRBD1 or TRBD2, each matching 6 bases. The germline V and J ends were trimmed by 6 bases and 15 bases, with 15 bases remaining between them. This CDR3 has 10 residues. From germline, CDR1 is SQVTM and CDR2 ANQGSEA. The CDR3 reads CSVEKGGAFF. CDR3 DNA: TGCAGCGTGGAAAAGGGGGGAGCGTTCTTC.

This clonotype came up many times. The genes are TRBV4-2 and TRBJ2-3; 14 bases map to TRBD2. Germline CDR1 is LGHNA and CDR2 is YNFKEQ. The V gene end was trimmed by 4 bases and the J gene end by 4 bases; junction bases not matched to a gene: 4. CDR3 length equals 16 residues. The CDR3 region is CASSPATSGGADTQYF. CDR3 coding DNA: TGTGCCAGCAGCCCCGCGACTAGCGGGGGGGCAGATACGCAGTATTTT.

CDR3 amino acids: CASSADNEETQYF. Here the CDR3 DNA reads TGTGCCAGCAGCGCGGACAATGAAGAGACCCAGTACTTC. The chain links TRBV9 to TRBJ2-5, with TRBD1 as a possible D gene (5 bases). Trimming shortened V by 3 bases and J by 3 bases, and 9 bases separated the two germline ends. Per germline, CDR1 SGDLS and CDR2 YYNGEE. The CDR3 is made up of 13 amino acids.

The rearrangement joins TRBV4-2 to TRBJ2-7; TRBD1 matches 11 bases. The germline V gene encodes CDR1 LGHNA and CDR2 YNFKEQ. CDR3 length: 16 residues. Trimming removed 0 bases from V and 3 bases from J; junction bases left unmatched: 4. In nucleotides, the CDR3 is TGTGCCAGCAGCCAAGAGGGGACAGGGGGAATCTACGAGCAGTACTTC. Residues: CASSQEGTGGIYEQYF.

The genes are TRBV6-2 or TRBV6-3 and TRBJ2-5; D unclear. This CDR3 has 13 amino acids. Germline lookup yields CDR1 MNHEY and CDR2 SVGEGT. Trimming removed 7 bases from V and 2 bases from J, with 11 bases in between. The CDR3 region has the DNA TGTGCCAGCATCGGTGGTCCACAAGAGACCCAGTACTTC. Translated: CASIGGPQETQYF.

The gene calls are TRBV27 and TRBJ1-2; D is perhaps TRBD1 (6 bases). The CDR3 spans 15 residues. CDR1 is MNHEY, CDR2 SMNVEV, per germline (reference sequence). The V end was cut by 3 bases, the J end by 1 base, with 12 bases between. The CDR3, as DNA: TGTGCCAGCAGTTTGGGGGGCGCGGGTAACTATGGCTACACCTTC. As protein: CASSLGGAGNYGYTF.

This clonotype showed up just a few times. V gene TRBV6-5 combines with J gene TRBJ2-7; perhaps TRBD2 as D (6 bases). CDR1 and CDR2 (germline): MNHEY, SVGAGI. This CDR3 is built from 15 residues. Trimming shortened V by 2 bases and J by 6 bases, and 17 bases separated the two germline ends. The CDR3 loop reads CASSYGRGVLFEQYF. The CDR3 bases are TGTGCCAGCAGTTACGGGCGCGGGGTTTTGTTCGAGCAGTACTTC.

The chain joins TRBV7-9 to TRBJ2-1, with D uncertain. Per germline, CDR1 SEHNR and CDR2 FQNEAQ (reference sequence). Trimming stripped 3 bases from V and 9 bases from J, with 6 bases between. This CDR3 region has 11 residues. Here the CDR3 DNA reads TGTGCCAGCAGCTTGGAAGGTGAGCAGTTCTTC. As protein: CASSLEGEQFF.

This clonotype has a count of ten or more. The chain combines TRBV4-1 with TRBJ1-1; D is unclear. The V gene's germline CDR1 is MGHRA and CDR2 YSYEKL. This CDR3 region has 13 residues. Trimming took off 2 bases at V and 6 bases at J, with 10 bases between the two ends. CDR3 DNA: TGCGCCAGCAGCCAACCTCAAACCCCTGAAGCTTTCTTT. It specifies CASSQPQTPEAFF.

The V call is TRBV18, the J call TRBJ2-1; 7 bases fit TRBD1. CDR1 and CDR2 (germline): KGHSH, LQKENI. The ends lost 4 bases at V and 2 bases at J; junction bases unmatched: 11. The CDR3 runs to 17 residues. CDR3 nucleotides: TGTGCCAGCTCACTAAAAATTGACAGGGACCCCTACAATGAGCAGTTCTTC. It encodes CASSLKIDRDPYNEQFF.

This clonotype showed up many times. The chain combines TRBV7-9 with TRBJ2-4; perhaps TRBD1 as D (6 bases). This CDR3 comprises 15 residues. With 4 bases removed from V and 0 bases from J, the gap between germline ends came to 10 bases. The germline V gene encodes CDR1 SEHNR and CDR2 FQNEAQ (reference sequence). CDR3 nucleotides: TGTGCCAGCAGCTCCACAGGGTCAGCCAAAAACATTCAGTACTTC. Translated, it gives CASSSTGSAKNIQYF.

This clonotype was seen a handful of times. The rearrangement joins TRBV4-3 to TRBJ2-3, with 11 bases aligning to TRBD2. The CDR3 length is 16 residues. The V segment lost 5 bases and the J segment 7 bases; nucleotides outside the gene matches: 11. Germline V gene sequence: CDR1 LGHNA, CDR2 YSLEER. CDR3 in amino acids: CASSTYSGGAGNTQYF. The CDR3 DNA is TGCGCCAGCAGCACGTATAGCGGGGGGGCTGGAAATACGCAGTATTTT.

A few counts support this clonotype. The rearrangement joins TRBV6-5 to TRBJ2-3; 7 bases map to TRBD2. The CDR3 is 15 residues long. Germline V CDR1 and CDR2: MNHEY, SVGAGI. With V trimmed by 0 bases and J by 8 bases, 8 bases remained unmatched. The CDR3 reads CASSYSDGGTPTQYF. The DNA of the CDR3 is TGTGCCAGCAGTTACTCGGACGGGGGGACCCCTACGCAGTATTTT.

The genes are TRBV3-1 and TRBJ1-1; TRBD1 agrees at 9 bases. CDR1 is LGHDT, CDR2 YNNKEL, per germline (reference sequence). This CDR3 is 14 amino acids long. J lost 1 base, V lost 8 bases, and 5 bases had no gene match. CDR3 DNA sequence: TGTGCCAGCTATCAACAGGGGGCGAACACTGAAGCTTTCTTT. Its translation: CASYQQGANTEAFF.

The sample holds a few counts of this clonotype. For the CDR3, the DNA is TGTGCCAGTAGTCGGACAAGCGGGGGGTTTCCGGAGCAGTACTTC. It specifies CASSRTSGGFPEQYF. The rearrangement links TRBV19 to TRBJ2-7; 9 nucleotides match TRBD2. The V gene's germline CDR1 is LNHDA and CDR2 SQIVND (reference sequence). The length of the CDR3 is 15 residues. Trimming removed 5 bases from V and 7 bases from J; junction bases left unmatched: 12.

This clonotype appeared many times. The rearrangement links TRBV7-6 to TRBJ2-1, with D perhaps matching TRBD2 (5 bases). Trimming cost V 6 bases and J 6 bases, with 15 bases left between them. The CDR3 length is 14 residues. The germline gives CDR1 SGHVS, CDR2 FNYEAQ. The CDR3 DNA reads as TGTGCCAGCAGGAGGACTCTAGGGAGCAATGAGCAGTTCTTC. Translated: CASRRTLGSNEQFF.

This clonotype was picked up many times. This sequence joins TRBV9 and TRBJ2-1, with D uncertain. V dropped 4 bases and J dropped 4 bases, with 6 bases sitting between them. Germline CDR1 reads SGDLS; CDR2 reads YYNGEE. The CDR3 is made up of 12 amino acids. The CDR3 loop reads CASSRAYNEQFF. In DNA form, the CDR3 reads TGTGCCAGCAGCAGGGCGTACAATGAGCAGTTCTTC.

Only a few counts were recorded for this clonotype. CDR3 loop: CASSLGRFHEQYV. In DNA, the CDR3 is TGTGCCAGCAGTTTGGGTCGTTTCCACGAGCAGTACGTC. V gene TRBV12-3 or TRBV12-4 combines with J gene TRBJ2-7; D is undetermined. This CDR3 has 13 residues. The V end was cut by 3 bases, the J end by 5 bases, with 11 bases between.